A selection of T cell receptor beta chains follows, all from one sample in a study of T cell repertoires in cytomegalovirus infection. MiXCR, applied by TCRdb to the reads, yields one record per CDR3 protein. The data contain over 100,000 distinct CDR3 sequences, around 28% of them singletons. Their target antigens are unknown. The source material was CD8+ T cells from cultured PBMCs, sampled from culture after CMV antigen stimulation. These TCRs come from a human donor in good health (CMV status not recorded). Some clones in this sample may be carry-over from other donors' samples. Each CDR3 is given with its conserved first and last residue. The D gene is left open where the match is weak. Clone sizes are given selectively: once, few, many, or a class where the clone is expanded.

D gene	clone size	J gene	V gene	CDR3 length	CDR3 DNA	CDR3 protein
TRBD1	few	TRBJ2-3	TRBV5-6	16	TGTGCCAGCAGCTTCGAAGGACAGGGAAGCACAGATACGCAGTATTTT	CASSFEGQGSTDTQYF
-	few	TRBJ1-2	TRBV13	15	TGTGCCAGCAGCGCCCGGGGGCAGGGGTCCTATGGCTACACCTTC	CASSARGQGSYGYTF
TRBD1	once	TRBJ1-2	TRBV5-4	14	TGTGCCAGCAGCGGGGGACAGACTAACTATGGCTACACCTTC	CASSGGQTNYGYTF
TRBD1	-	TRBJ2-5	TRBV6-5	14	TGTGCCAGCAGTGTTCAAGGGACAGAAGAGACCCAGTACTTC	CASSVQGTEETQYF
TRBD2	-	TRBJ2-3	TRBV3-1	17	TGTGCCAGCAGCCGAATAGCGGGGGAGATTCTCACAGATACGCAGTATTTT	CASSRIAGEILTDTQYF
-	many	TRBJ2-1	TRBV5-5	13	TGTGCCAGCAGCTTCGAGTCCTACAATGAGCAGTTCTTC	CASSFESYNEQFF
-	many	TRBJ2-5	TRBV7-2	15	TGTGCCAGCAGCTTGGTGCGGGGGGACAGAGAGACCCAGTACTTC	CASSLVRGDRETQYF
-	few	TRBJ2-1	TRBV24-1	14	TGTGCCACCAGTGGGGCGGGAACCTACAATGAGCAGTTCTTC	CATSGAGTYNEQFF
-	-	TRBJ2-3	TRBV12-3/TRBV12-4	14	TGTGCCAGCAGTGTGGGACTTAGCACAGATACGCAGTATTTT	CASSVGLSTDTQYF
-	few	TRBJ2-5	TRBV5-4	14	TGTGCCAGCAGCCCCGGCTCCCCCCAAGAGACCCAGTACTTC	CASSPGSPQETQYF
-	many	TRBJ2-2	TRBV12-3/TRBV12-4	16	TGTGCCAGCATCTCGGCGGGCCAAGATAACACCGGGGAGCTGTTTTTT	CASISAGQDNTGELFF
-	few	TRBJ2-7	TRBV20-1	14	TGCAGTGCTAGATCACCGGAACAAGCCTACGAGCAGTACTTC	CSARSPEQAYEQYF
TRBD1	-	TRBJ2-2	TRBV6-2/TRBV6-3	14	TGTGCCAGCAAGGGACAGACCAACACCGGGGAGCTGTTTTTT	CASKGQTNTGELFF
-	-	TRBJ2-7	TRBV7-9	17	TGTGCCAGCAGCTTACGTCCTCAGCACTCTCTTTCCTACGAGCAGTACTTC	CASSLRPQHSLSYEQYF
-	-	TRBJ2-7	TRBV5-6	15	TGTGCCAGCAGCCGAACCTTCACAGGAACCTACGAGCAGTACTTC	CASSRTFTGTYEQYF
-	few	TRBJ1-1	TRBV27	13	TGTGCCAGCAGTCATTCAGGGCGCACTGAAGCTTTCTTT	CASSHSGRTEAFF
-	few	TRBJ1-1	TRBV27	14	TGTGCCAGCAGTTTATCGGGGGTCGCCACTGAAGCTTTCTTT	CASSLSGVATEAFF
TRBD2	few	TRBJ2-1	TRBV11-1	15	TGTGCCAGCAGCTTAGTAGCGGGGGGGCCAAGTGAGCAGTTCTTC	CASSLVAGGPSEQFF
TRBD1	few	TRBJ2-5	TRBV7-6	16	TGTGCCAGCAGCTTGGAAACAGGGGGCGCTCCGGAGACCCAGTACTTC	CASSLETGGAPETQYF
-	few	TRBJ2-3	TRBV27	16	TGTGCCAGCAGTGAGCTAGGGGGGGGGGGCACAGATACGCAGTATTTT	CASSELGGGGTDTQYF
TRBD2	-	TRBJ2-2	TRBV28	15	TGTGCCAGCAGTTTAAGTTCGGGAGGGGCCGGGGAGCTGTTTTTT	CASSLSSGGAGELFF
-	few	TRBJ2-2	TRBV29-1	13	TGCAGCGTCTTGGACGGGAACACCGGGGAGCTGTTTTTT	CSVLDGNTGELFF